The clone carrying this T cell receptor (beta chain) appeared a single time. These data belong to a study of cytomegalovirus exposure and HLA in healthy donors. PCR primers comprised 60 Vbeta and 13 Jbeta primers. The protocol was immunoSEQ multiplex PCR, while the TCRdb copy is restricted to in-frame clones and leaves out a portion. The sample consists of 120,000 or so clones, 70% to 85% of them appearing once. The ends lost 1 base at V and 6 bases at J; junction bases unmatched: 10. The CDR3 consists of 15 residues. Germline V lookup: CDR1 GTSNPN, CDR2 SVGIG (reference sequence). The V and J genes are TRBV30 and TRBJ2-7; 9 nucleotides line up with TRBD1. This clonotype originated in a human donor in good health. Sequenced material: PBMCs. The CDR3 sequence: CAWSGPVQGAVEQYF. The DNA for the CDR3 is TGTGCCTGGAGTGGTCCGGTACAGGGGGCGGTCGAGCAGTACTTC.